This T cell receptor beta chain was identified in a study of T cell changes during pregnancy in multiple sclerosis. Sequenced by immunoSEQ multiplex PCR; TCRdb stores in-frame clones only, minus some. The sample has approximately 100,000 clones, approximately 90% seen once; the top ten hold 3% to 3.5%. This specimen consisted of peripheral blood, obtained after pregnancy. This clonotype was sampled from a female donor with multiple sclerosis, enrolled in a pregnancy study.

The DNA for the CDR3 is TGTGCCACCACGTCGGAGTCCGAGCAGTACTTC. Translating gives CATTSESEQYF. The rearrangement links TRBV6-5 to TRBJ2-7; D is undetermined. CDR1 and CDR2 (germline): MNHEY, SVGAGI. The CDR3 consists of 11 residues. V dropped 10 bases and J dropped 6 bases, with 13 bases sitting between them.